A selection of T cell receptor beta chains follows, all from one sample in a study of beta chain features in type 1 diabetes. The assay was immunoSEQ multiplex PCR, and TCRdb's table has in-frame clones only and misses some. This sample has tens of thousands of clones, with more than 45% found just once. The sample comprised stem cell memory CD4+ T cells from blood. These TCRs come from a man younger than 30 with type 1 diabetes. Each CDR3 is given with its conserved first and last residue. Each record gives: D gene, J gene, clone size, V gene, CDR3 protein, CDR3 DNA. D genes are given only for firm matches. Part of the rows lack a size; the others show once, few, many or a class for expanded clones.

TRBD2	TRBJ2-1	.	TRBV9	CASGGGTSVSNEQFF	TGTGCCAGCGGAGGGGGGACTAGCGTTTCCAATGAGCAGTTCTTC
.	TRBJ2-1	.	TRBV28	CASRAGISYNEQFF	TGTGCCAGCAGGGCGGGGATCTCCTACAATGAGCAGTTCTTC
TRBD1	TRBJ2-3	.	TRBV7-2	CASSRTGFTDTQYF	TGTGCCAGCAGCCGGACAGGGTTCACAGATACGCAGTATTTT
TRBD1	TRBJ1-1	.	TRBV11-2	CASSTGGGYNTEAFF	TGTGCCAGCAGCACAGGGGGCGGATATAACACTGAAGCTTTCTTT
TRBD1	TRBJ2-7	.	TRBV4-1	CASSPGTGDSEQYF	TGCGCCAGCAGCCCCGGGACAGGGGACTCCGAGCAGTACTTC
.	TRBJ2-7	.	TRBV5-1	CASSLGGPDSYEQYF	TGCGCCAGCAGCTTGGGGGGGCCCGATTCCTACGAGCAGTACTTC
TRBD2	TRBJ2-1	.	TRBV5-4	CASSLLAASSYNEQFF	TGTGCCAGCAGCTTACTAGCGGCGAGCTCCTACAATGAGCAGTTCTTC
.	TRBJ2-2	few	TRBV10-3	CAITENYYTGELFF	TGTGCCATCACCGAGAACTATTACACCGGGGAGCTGTTTTTT
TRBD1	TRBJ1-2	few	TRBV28	CASSRTGYGYTF	TGTGCCAGCAGTAGGACAGGCTATGGCTACACCTTC
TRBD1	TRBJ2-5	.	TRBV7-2	CASTQSRTGRETQYF	TGTGCCAGCACCCAGTCCCGGACAGGGAGGGAGACCCAGTACTTC
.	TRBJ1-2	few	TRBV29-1	CSVEDRYRANYGYTF	TGCAGCGTTGAAGATCGGTACAGAGCTAACTATGGCTACACCTTC
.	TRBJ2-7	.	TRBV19	CASSKNRETYEQYF	TGTGCCAGTAGTAAAAACAGGGAAACCTACGAGCAGTACTTC
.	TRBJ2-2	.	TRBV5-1	CASSLGPPRQTNTGELFF	TGCGCCAGCAGCTTGGGTCCCCCTAGACAGACGAACACCGGGGAGCTGTTTTTT
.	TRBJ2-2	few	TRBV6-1	CASSGGQHTGELFF	TGTGCCAGCAGTGGAGGACAGCACACCGGGGAGCTGTTTTTT
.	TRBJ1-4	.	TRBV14	CASSRATNEKLFF	TGTGCCAGCAGCCGAGCAACTAATGAAAAACTGTTTTTT
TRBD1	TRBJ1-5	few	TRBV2	CASSTALGQGLRQPQHF	TGTGCCAGCAGCACGGCCTTAGGACAGGGACTACGTCAGCCCCAGCATTTT
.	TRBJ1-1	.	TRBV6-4	CASSRQGGTEAFF	TGTGCCAGCAGTCGCCAGGGTGGGACTGAAGCTTTCTTT
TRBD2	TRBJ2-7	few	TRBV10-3	CAISARRMILAVGYEQYF	TGTGCCATCAGTGCCCGACGAATGATACTAGCGGTGGGGTACGAGCAGTACTTC
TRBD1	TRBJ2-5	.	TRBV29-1	CSVAGTGVPETQYF	TGCAGCGTTGCCGGGACAGGGGTCCCAGAGACCCAGTACTTC
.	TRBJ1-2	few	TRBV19	CASSTQPTGNYGYTF	TGTGCCAGTAGTACCCAGCCGACTGGGAACTATGGCTACACCTTC
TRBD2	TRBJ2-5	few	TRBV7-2	CASSPAGVKTQYF	TGTGCCAGCAGCCCAGCGGGGGTGAAGACCCAGTACTTC
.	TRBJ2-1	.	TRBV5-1	CASSLDRAYNEQFF	TGCGCCAGCAGCTTGGACAGGGCTTACAATGAGCAGTTCTTC
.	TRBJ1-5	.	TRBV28	CASSLVSGKYSNQPQHF	TGTGCCAGCAGTTTAGTTTCGGGGAAGTACAGCAATCAGCCCCAGCATTTT
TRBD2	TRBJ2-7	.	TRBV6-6	CASSLLGTSGRYEQYF	TGTGCCAGCAGCCTACTTGGGACTAGCGGGAGATACGAGCAGTACTTC
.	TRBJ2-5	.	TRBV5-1	CASTPAGGSEETQYF	TGCGCCAGCACCCCCGCCGGGGGTAGTGAAGAGACCCAGTACTTC
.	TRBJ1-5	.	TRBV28	CASSGSNQPQHF	TGTGCCAGCTCAGGGAGCAATCAGCCCCAGCATTTT
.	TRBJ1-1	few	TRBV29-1	CSVSRGDTEAFF	TGCAGCGTCAGCAGAGGTGACACTGAAGCTTTCTTT